This T cell receptor (beta chain) was sequenced for a study of cytomegalovirus exposure and HLA in healthy donors. Regarding this clone: Its antigen is as yet unknown.

Researchers ran the PCR with 60 Vbeta and 13 Jbeta primers. The assay was immunoSEQ multiplex PCR, and TCRdb's table has in-frame clones only and misses some. The table lists about 120,000 clones, 60% to 85% of them singletons. V dropped 3 bases and J dropped 4 bases, with 9 bases sitting between them. Per the germline V gene, CDR1 is SNHLY and CDR2 is FYNNEI. This CDR3 has 13 residues. Study-level results: Analysis performed later found roughly 18,000 TCR beta sequences associated with HLA alleles at 0.05 false discovery rate. Reports indicated that the classifier achieved high specificity and sensitivity in diagnosing cytomegalovirus status. Sequencing artifact likely explains a cluster of highly shared sequence variants.

V is TRBV2 and J is TRBJ1-2; the D is unclear. Sequences were obtained from PBMCs. The sequence was obtained from a woman aged 40 to 49 in good health and CMV-seropositive. The CDR3 bases are TGTGCCAGCAGTGACAGAACAATCTATGGCTACACCTTC. Its protein is CASSDRTIYGYTF.